These 3 T cell receptor beta chains came from one sample sequenced in a study of Ad26.COV2.S vaccination and SARS-CoV-2 variants. TCRdb's table, derived via immunoSEQ multiplex PCR, lists solely in-frame clones and lacks some. The table shows around 310,000 clones, with roughly 90% occurring only once. As to treatment: over 15 received Ad26.COV2.S at low or high dose, single or two shots; about 5 received placebo; per-sample allocation not given. Sample collection was performed on day 63 after the first vaccine or placebo injection. Material: peripheral blood, obtained in a trial of Ad26.COV2.S vaccine versus placebo. The receptors were sampled from a person between 18 and 59 years old who received the Ad26.COV2.S COVID-19 vaccine or a placebo.

The chain combines TRBV7-3 with TRBJ2-2, with unresolved D. Germline CDR1 SGHTA, CDR2 FQGTGA. CDR3 size: 10 residues. V lost 9 bases, J lost 6 bases, and 5 bases lay in between. CDR3 DNA: TGTGCCAGTCAACCCGGGGAGCTGTTTTTT. It codes for CASQPGELFF.

Only one count was recorded for this clone. This chain connects TRBV29-1 to TRBJ1-2; D not resolved. The CDR3 sequence is 12 residues long. The germline gives CDR1 SQVTM, CDR2 ANQGSEA. V lost 2 bases and J lost 5, with 9 bases in between. The CDR3 loop reads CSVESQVYGYTF. In DNA form, the CDR3 reads TGCAGCGTTGAAAGTCAGGTATATGGCTACACCTTC.

This rearrangement joins TRBV5-1 to TRBJ1-5; D gene ambiguous. CDR1 and CDR2 from the germline V gene are SGHRS and YFSETQ. The CDR3 contains 14 residues. V dropped 4 bases and J dropped 0 bases, with 8 bases sitting between them. The CDR3 region is CASSPDGSNQPQHF. The CDR3 coding sequence is TGCGCCAGCAGCCCGGACGGTAGCAATCAGCCCCAGCATTTT.